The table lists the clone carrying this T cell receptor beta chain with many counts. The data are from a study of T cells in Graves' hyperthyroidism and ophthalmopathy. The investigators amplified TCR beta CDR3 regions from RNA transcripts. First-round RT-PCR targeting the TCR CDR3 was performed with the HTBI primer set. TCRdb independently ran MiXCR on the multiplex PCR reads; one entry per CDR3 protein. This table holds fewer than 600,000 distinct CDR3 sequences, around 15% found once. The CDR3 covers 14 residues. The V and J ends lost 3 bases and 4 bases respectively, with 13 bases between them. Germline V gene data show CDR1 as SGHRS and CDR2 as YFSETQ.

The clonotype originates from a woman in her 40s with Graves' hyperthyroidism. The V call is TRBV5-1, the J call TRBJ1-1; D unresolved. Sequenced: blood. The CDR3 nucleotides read TGCGCCAGCAGCTCGAATGTAGGTTCCACTGAAGCTTTCTTT. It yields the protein CASSSNVGSTEAFF. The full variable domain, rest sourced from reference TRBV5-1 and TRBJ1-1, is KAGVTQTPRYLIKTRGQQVTLSCSPISGHRSVSWYQQTPGQGLQFLFEYFSETQRNKGNFPGRFSGRQFSNSRSEMNVSTLELGDSALYLCASSSNVGSTEAFFGQGTRLTVV.